The 19 T cell receptor beta chains below all came from one sample that was sequenced in a study of T cell responses to AZD1222 COVID-19 vaccine. Clones were read by immunoSEQ multiplex PCR, and TCRdb kept only the in-frame ones, dropping some. The sample includes 180,000 or so clones, roughly 91% of them seen just once. The sequenced sample was peripheral blood, obtained 28 days after the second AZD1222 dose. All receptors come from an adult who received the AZD1222 COVID-19 vaccine.

V usage is TRBV19 and J usage is TRBJ2-7; D call uncertain. Per germline, CDR1 LNHDA and CDR2 SQIVND (reference sequence). V shed 3 bases and J shed 3 bases, with 18 bases lying between them. The CDR3 runs 16 residues. CDR3 bases: TGTGCCAGTAGTATTGCCTCCCCCGGCAGAGGCTACGAGCAGTACTTC. Protein: CASSIASPGRGYEQYF.

The rearrangement joins TRBV6-1 to TRBJ2-5; a possible D gene is TRBD2 (6 bases). This CDR3 has 19 residues. Trimming pared 1 base from V and 0 bases from J, leaving 21 bases between. Germline CDR1 reads MNHNS; CDR2 reads SASEGT. The CDR3 nucleotides read TGTGCCAGCAGTGAAGACCCCTTGGGGCGGGGTTCGTACCAAGAGACCCAGTACTTC. Translated, it gives CASSEDPLGRGSYQETQYF.

V and J are TRBV7-9 and TRBJ1-6, with D hard to call. The CDR3 extends over 15 amino acids. The germline gives CDR1 SEHNR, CDR2 FQNEAQ (reference sequence). Between the trimmed V and J ends, which lost 1 base and 4 bases, there was a span of 8 bases. CDR3 sequence: CASSLGGVYNSPLHF. CDR3 in DNA: TGTGCCAGCAGCTTAGGTGGAGTTTATAATTCACCCCTCCACTTT. Drawing the rest from reference TRBV7-9 and TRBJ1-6, the complete variable domain is DTGVSQNPRHKITKRGQNVTFRCDPISEHNRLYWYRQTLGQGPEFLTYFQNEAQLEKSRLLSDRFSAERPKGSFSTLEIQRTEQGDSAMYLCASSLGGVYNSPLHFGNGTRLTVT.

This chain joins TRBV5-6 and TRBJ1-5; D uncertain. The ends were cut back, 4 bases at V and 0 bases at J, with 11 bases in the middle. This CDR3 region has 15 residues. Germline CDR1 is SGHDT and CDR2 is YYEEEE. The CDR3 DNA follows: TGTGCCAGCAGCAAGGACCACCTTAGCAATCAGCCCCAGCATTTT. Encoded protein: CASSKDHLSNQPQHF.

The genes are TRBV28 and TRBJ2-5; unclear D gene. Between the trimmed V and J ends, which lost 2 bases and 5 bases, there was a span of 3 bases. This CDR3 has 11 amino acids. Per germline, CDR1 MDHEN and CDR2 SYDVKM. Here the CDR3 reads CASSLAETQYF. DNA for the CDR3: TGTGCCAGCAGTTTAGCCGAGACCCAGTACTTC.

V gene TRBV20-1 combines with J gene TRBJ2-1, with 7 bases aligning to TRBD2. Germline CDR1 DFQATT, CDR2 SNEGSKA (reference sequence). CDR3 size: 11 residues. Trimming at V came to 0 bases and at J to 12 bases, leaving 2 bases not matched to a gene. CDR3 loop: CSARDPGGQFF. In nucleotides, the CDR3 is TGCAGTGCTAGAGATCCGGGAGGGCAGTTCTTC.

This clone is a singleton in its sample. The CDR3: CASKGFEGIQYF. CDR3 nucleotides: TGTGCCAGCAAGGGGTTCGAGGGCATTCAGTACTTC. The chain employs TRBV6-5 and TRBJ2-4; D possibly matches TRBD1 or TRBD2 (5 bases each). Germline-derived CDR1 and CDR2 are MNHEY and SVGAGI. The CDR3 covers 12 residues. The V gene lost 7 bases and the J gene lost 9 bases, with 13 bases spanning the gap.

The V gene is TRBV4-1, the J gene TRBJ1-1; D perhaps matches TRBD1 (6 bases). The CDR3 sequence is 15 residues long. Germline assignment: CDR1 MGHRA and CDR2 YSYEKL. The germline V and J ends were trimmed by 0 bases and 1 base, with 9 bases remaining between them. CDR3 in amino acids: CASSQDRGGNTEAFF. In nucleotides, the CDR3 is TGCGCCAGCAGCCAAGACAGGGGTGGGAACACTGAAGCTTTCTTT.

V gene TRBV15 combines with J gene TRBJ1-5; D possibly corresponds to TRBD1 (5 bases). This CDR3 spans 14 amino acids. CDR1 LNHNV and CDR2 YYDKDF come from the germline V gene (reference sequence). The germline V and J ends were trimmed by 5 bases and 2 bases, with 10 bases remaining between them. Here the CDR3 reads CATSPGGGNQPQHF. The CDR3 region has the DNA TGTGCCACCAGCCCTGGGGGAGGCAATCAGCCCCAGCATTTT.

This clone was seen once. The genes are TRBV2 and TRBJ1-1; 8 bases are shared with TRBD1. This CDR3 region has 16 residues. The junction had 8 bases not matched to a gene; V was cut back by 4 bases and J by 1 base. In germline, CDR1 is SNHLY, CDR2 FYNNEI. CDR3 region: CASSGGGQVENTEAFF. CDR3 nucleotide sequence: TGTGCCAGCAGTGGAGGGGGACAGGTGGAGAACACTGAAGCTTTCTTT.

This clone was found once. The V and J genes are TRBV25-1 and TRBJ2-5; 9 positions agree with TRBD1. This CDR3 is 13 amino acids long. Germline loops: CDR1 MGHDK, CDR2 SYGVNS. V lost 11 bases, J lost 4 bases, and 8 bases stayed unmatched. The CDR3: CAPPGTGRETQYF. The DNA for the CDR3 is TGTGCCCCACCCGGGACAGGGCGAGAGACCCAGTACTTC. The full variable domain, in which reference TRBV25-1 and TRBJ2-5 provide the parts outside the CDR3, is EADIYQTPRYLVIGTGKKITLECSQTMGHDKMYWYQQDPGMELHLIHYSYGVNSTEKGDLSSESTVSRIRTEHFPLTLESARPSHTSQYLCAPPGTGRETQYFGPGTRLLVL.

This chain joins TRBV5-4 and TRBJ1-1; possible D gene TRBD1, 5 bases. Trimming removed 6 bases at V and 1 base at J, with 19 bases between. This CDR3 is built from 16 residues. Germline-derived CDR1 and CDR2 are SGHNT and YYREEE (reference sequence). CDR3 DNA: TGTGCCAGCATCAAATCGGGGGGACTTAGGAACACTGAAGCTTTCTTT. Its protein product is CASIKSGGLRNTEAFF.

The DNA of the CDR3 is TGTGCCACCAGCAGAGGGGGTTTAACTAGCTTAAATGAGCAGTTCTTC. Its protein is CATSRGGLTSLNEQFF. The chain recombines TRBV15 with TRBJ2-1; a possible D gene is TRBD2 (6 bases). V was trimmed by 1 base and J by 7 bases, leaving 17 bases between them. Per germline, CDR1 LNHNV and CDR2 YYDKDF (reference sequence). This CDR3 is 16 amino acids long.

This rearrangement joins TRBV4-3 to TRBJ1-2; 7 nucleotides match TRBD1. The CDR3 consists of 16 residues. Losses at the gene ends were 3 bases for V and 6 bases for J; bases not matched to a gene: 13. CDR1 and CDR2 from the germline V gene are LGHNA and YSLEER. In DNA, the CDR3 is TGCGCCAGCAGCCAGACCCTACAGGGGACTCTGGATGGCTACACCTTC. Its protein is CASSQTLQGTLDGYTF.

The sample holds a few counts of this clone. The gene calls are TRBV19 and TRBJ1-2; no clear D gene. V was shortened by 4 bases and J by 0 bases, with 9 bases between the two germline ends. The CDR3 sequence is 14 residues long. The germline gives CDR1 LNHDA, CDR2 SQIVND (reference sequence). In DNA form, the CDR3 reads TGTGCCAGTAGTACCGGAAGGTCTAACTATGGCTACACCTTC. This translates into CASSTGRSNYGYTF.

This sequence joins TRBV27 and TRBJ1-2, with D possibly being TRBD1 (5 bases). Germline V gives CDR1 MNHEY, CDR2 SMNVEV (reference sequence). This CDR3 has 13 amino acids. The germline V and J ends were trimmed by 6 bases and 5 bases, with 13 bases remaining between them. As DNA, the CDR3 is TGTGCCAGCAGCATCGACAGCTCTTATGGCTACACCTTC. This sequence encodes CASSIDSSYGYTF.

The chain is built from TRBV3-1 (or the pseudogene TRBV3-2) and TRBJ2-1; TRBD2 might be the D (6 bases). This CDR3 region has 14 residues. V lost 1 base and J 6 bases, leaving 10 bases between the germline ends. Germline assignment: CDR1 LGHDT and CDR2 YNNKEL (reference sequence). CDR3 bases: TGTGCCAGCAGCCAAGGAGGACTATCCAATGAGCAGTTCTTC. Its protein product is CASSQGGLSNEQFF.

This sequence joins TRBV6-6 and TRBJ1-1; possibly TRBD1 for D (5 bases). Between the trimmed V and J ends, which lost 5 bases and 3 bases, there was a span of 16 bases. The CDR3 consists of 15 residues. Looked up from germline, CDR1 is MNHNY and CDR2 is SVGAGI (reference sequence). The CDR3 here is CASSAVGRGDTEAFF. DNA of the CDR3: TGTGCCAGCAGTGCTGTTGGCCGGGGGGACACTGAAGCTTTCTTT.

The rearrangement joins TRBV7-2 to TRBJ2-1; 7 bases line up with TRBD2. This CDR3 comprises 15 residues. V lost 2 bases and J lost 0; bases outside the gene matches: 1. Germline CDR1 reads SGHTA; CDR2 reads FQGNSA. For the CDR3, the DNA is TGTGCCAGCAGCTTAAAGCGGGACTCCTACAATGAGCAGTTCTTC. It codes for CASSLKRDSYNEQFF.